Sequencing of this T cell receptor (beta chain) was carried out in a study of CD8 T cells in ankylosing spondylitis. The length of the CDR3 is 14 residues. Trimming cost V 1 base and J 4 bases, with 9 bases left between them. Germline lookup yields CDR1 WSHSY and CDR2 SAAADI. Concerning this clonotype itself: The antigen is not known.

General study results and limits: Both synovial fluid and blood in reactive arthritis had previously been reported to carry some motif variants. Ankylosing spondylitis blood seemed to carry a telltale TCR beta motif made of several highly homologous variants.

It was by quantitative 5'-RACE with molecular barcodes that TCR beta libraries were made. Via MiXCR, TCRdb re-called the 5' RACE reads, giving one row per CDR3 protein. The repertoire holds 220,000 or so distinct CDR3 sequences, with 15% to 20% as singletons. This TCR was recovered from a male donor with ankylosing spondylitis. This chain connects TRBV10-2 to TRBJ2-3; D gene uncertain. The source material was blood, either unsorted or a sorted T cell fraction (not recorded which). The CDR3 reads CASSEFGSADTQYF. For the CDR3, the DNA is TGCGCCAGCAGTGAGTTTGGGTCGGCAGATACGCAGTATTTT.